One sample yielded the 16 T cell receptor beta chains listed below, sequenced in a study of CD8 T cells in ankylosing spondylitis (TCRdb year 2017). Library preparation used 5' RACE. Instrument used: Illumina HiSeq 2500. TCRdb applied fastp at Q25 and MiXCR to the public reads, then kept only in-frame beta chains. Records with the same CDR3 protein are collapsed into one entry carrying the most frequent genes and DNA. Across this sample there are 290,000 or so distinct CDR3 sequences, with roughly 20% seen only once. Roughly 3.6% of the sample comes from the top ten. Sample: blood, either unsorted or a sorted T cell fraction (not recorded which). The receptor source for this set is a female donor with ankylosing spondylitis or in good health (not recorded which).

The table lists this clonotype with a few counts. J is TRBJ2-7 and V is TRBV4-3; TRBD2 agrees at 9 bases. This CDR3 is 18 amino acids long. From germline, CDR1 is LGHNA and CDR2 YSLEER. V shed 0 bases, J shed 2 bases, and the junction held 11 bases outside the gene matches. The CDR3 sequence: CASSQDRGKREVPYEQYF. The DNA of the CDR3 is TGCGCCAGCAGCCAAGATAGAGGAAAGCGGGAGGTCCCCTACGAGCAGTACTTC.

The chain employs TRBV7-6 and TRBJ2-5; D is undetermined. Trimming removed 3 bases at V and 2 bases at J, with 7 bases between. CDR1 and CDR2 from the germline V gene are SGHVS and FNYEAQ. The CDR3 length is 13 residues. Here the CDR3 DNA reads TGTGCCAGCAGCTTTTTCATACAAGAGACCCAGTACTTC. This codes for CASSFFIQETQYF. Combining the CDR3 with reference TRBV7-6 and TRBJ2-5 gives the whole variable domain GAGVSQSPRYKVTKRGQDVALRCDPISGHVSLYWYRQALGQGPEFLTYFNYEAQQDKSGLPNDRFSAERPEGSISTLTIQRTEQRDSAMYRCASSFFIQETQYFGPGTRLLVL.

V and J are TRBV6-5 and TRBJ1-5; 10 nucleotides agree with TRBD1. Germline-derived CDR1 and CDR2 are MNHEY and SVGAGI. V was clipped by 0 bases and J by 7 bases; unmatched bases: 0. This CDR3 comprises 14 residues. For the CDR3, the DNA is TGTGCCAGCAGTTACTCGGGACAGGGGCAGCCCCAGCATTTT. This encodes CASSYSGQGQPQHF.

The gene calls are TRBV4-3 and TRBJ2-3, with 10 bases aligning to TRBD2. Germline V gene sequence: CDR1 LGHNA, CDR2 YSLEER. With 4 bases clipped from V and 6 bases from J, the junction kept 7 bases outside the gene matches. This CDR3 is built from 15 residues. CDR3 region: CASSLGPAGGDTQYF. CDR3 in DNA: TGCGCCAGCAGCCTTGGACCAGCGGGAGGGGATACGCAGTATTTT.

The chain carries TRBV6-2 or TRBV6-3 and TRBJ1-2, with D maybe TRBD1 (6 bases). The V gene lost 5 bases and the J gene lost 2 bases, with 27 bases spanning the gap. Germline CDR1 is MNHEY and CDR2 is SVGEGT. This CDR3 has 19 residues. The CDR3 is CASSTIPPRTVRLNYGYTF. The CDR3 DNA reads TGTGCCAGCAGTACGATACCGCCCAGGACAGTAAGGTTGAACTATGGCTACACCTTC.

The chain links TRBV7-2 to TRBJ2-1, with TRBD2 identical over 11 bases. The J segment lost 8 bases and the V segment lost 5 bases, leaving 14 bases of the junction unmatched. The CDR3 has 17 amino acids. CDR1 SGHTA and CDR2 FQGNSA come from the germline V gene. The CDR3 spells CASSIRRASGRYDEQFF. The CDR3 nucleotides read TGTGCCAGCAGCATCCGTAGGGCTAGCGGGAGGTACGATGAGCAGTTCTTC.

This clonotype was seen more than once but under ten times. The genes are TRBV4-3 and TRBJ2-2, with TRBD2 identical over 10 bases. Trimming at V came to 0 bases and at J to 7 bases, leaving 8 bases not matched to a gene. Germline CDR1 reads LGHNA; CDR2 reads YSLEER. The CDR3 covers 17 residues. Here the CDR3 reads CASSQEPLAGIGGELFF. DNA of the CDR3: TGCGCCAGCAGCCAAGAGCCACTAGCGGGAATAGGCGGGGAGCTGTTTTTT.

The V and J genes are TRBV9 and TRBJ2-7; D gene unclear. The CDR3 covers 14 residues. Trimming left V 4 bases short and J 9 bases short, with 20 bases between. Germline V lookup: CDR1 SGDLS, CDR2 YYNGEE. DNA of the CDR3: TGTGCCAGCAGCCCGGAAAGTAAGAGTACCAGGCAGTACTTC. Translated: CASSPESKSTRQYF.

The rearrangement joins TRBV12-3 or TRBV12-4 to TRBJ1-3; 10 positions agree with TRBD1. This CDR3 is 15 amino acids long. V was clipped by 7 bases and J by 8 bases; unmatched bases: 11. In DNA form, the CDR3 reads TGTGCCAGCACCCCCGGGACAGGGGAGCATGACACCATATATTTT. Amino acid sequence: CASTPGTGEHDTIYF.

The CDR3 sequence: CASSARAEQYF. The CDR3 DNA reads as TGTGCCAGCAGTGCCCGGGCCGAGCAGTACTTC. The chain employs TRBV6-6 and TRBJ2-7, with D unresolved. This CDR3 spans 11 amino acids. Germline V CDR1 and CDR2: MNHNY, SVGAGI (reference sequence). V shed 5 bases and J shed 6 bases, with 8 bases lying between them.

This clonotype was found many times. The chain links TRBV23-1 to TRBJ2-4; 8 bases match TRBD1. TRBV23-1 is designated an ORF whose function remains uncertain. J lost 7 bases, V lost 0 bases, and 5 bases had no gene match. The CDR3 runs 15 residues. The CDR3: CASSQSRTGINIQYF. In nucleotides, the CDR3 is TGCGCCAGCAGTCAATCCCGGACAGGGATTAACATTCAGTACTTC.

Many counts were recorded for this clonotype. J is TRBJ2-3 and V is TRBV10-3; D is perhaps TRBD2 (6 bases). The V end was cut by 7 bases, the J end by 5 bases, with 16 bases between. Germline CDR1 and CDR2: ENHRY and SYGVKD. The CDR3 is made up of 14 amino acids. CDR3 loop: CAITPRELGDTQYF. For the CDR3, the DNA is TGTGCCATCACCCCCCGGGAGTTGGGAGATACGCAGTATTTT.

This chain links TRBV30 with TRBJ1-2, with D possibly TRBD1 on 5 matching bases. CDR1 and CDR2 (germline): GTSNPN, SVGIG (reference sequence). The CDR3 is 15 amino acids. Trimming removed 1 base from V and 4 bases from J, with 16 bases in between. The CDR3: CAWSAPGHVGYGYTF. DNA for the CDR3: TGTGCCTGGAGTGCCCCAGGGCATGTTGGCTATGGCTACACCTTC.

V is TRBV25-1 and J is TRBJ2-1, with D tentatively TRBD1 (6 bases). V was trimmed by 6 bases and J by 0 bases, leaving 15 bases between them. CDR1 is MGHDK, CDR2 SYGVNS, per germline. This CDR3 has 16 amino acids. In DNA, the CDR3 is TGTGCCAGCAGCTCAAAAACAGGGAGCTCCTACAATGAGCAGTTCTTC. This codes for CASSSKTGSSYNEQFF.

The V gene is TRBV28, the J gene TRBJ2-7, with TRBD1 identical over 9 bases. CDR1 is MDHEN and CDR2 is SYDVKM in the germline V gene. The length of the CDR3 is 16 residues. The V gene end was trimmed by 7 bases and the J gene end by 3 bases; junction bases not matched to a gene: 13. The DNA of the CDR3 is TGTGCCAGCACCCCTACACTGGGACAGGGTAGCTACGAGCAGTACTTC. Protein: CASTPTLGQGSYEQYF.

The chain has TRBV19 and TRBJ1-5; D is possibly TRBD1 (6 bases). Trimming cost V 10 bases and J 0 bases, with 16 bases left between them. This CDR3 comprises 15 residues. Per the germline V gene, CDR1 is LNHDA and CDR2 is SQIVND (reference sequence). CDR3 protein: CATLARGYSNQPQHF. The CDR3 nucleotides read TGTGCCACCCTTGCCAGGGGATATAGCAATCAGCCCCAGCATTTT.